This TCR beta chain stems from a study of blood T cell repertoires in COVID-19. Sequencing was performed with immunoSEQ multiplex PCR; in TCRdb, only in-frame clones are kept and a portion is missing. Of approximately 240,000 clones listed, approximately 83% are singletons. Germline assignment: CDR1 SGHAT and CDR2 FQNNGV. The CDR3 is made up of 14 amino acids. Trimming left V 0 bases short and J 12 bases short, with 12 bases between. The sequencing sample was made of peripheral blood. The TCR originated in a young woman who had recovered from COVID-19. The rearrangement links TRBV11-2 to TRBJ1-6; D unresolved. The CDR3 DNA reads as TGTGCCAGCAGCTTAGATTGGGTCGGAGGACCCCTCCACTTT. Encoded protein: CASSLDWVGGPLHF.